These T cell receptor beta chains were read from a single sample in a study of blood T cell repertoires in COVID-19. TCRdb's copy holds only in-frame clones and misses some; the assay was immunoSEQ multiplex PCR. The table has around 380,000 clones, about 80% seen once. Sequencing input: peripheral blood. Receptors were obtained from a human donor with acute or convalescent COVID-19. The donor label of this sample is uncertain. Each CDR3 is given with its conserved first and last residue. A D gene is named only where the DNA matches it firmly. Rows give clone size only sometimes, using once, few, many, or a class for an expanded clone.

size: few; V: TRBV18; D: -; J: TRBJ2-1; CDR3: CASSPANEQFF; DNA: TGTGCCAGCTCACCGGCCAATGAGCAGTTCTTC
size: -; V: TRBV9; D: -; J: TRBJ1-1; CDR3: CASSAPGTLNTEAFF; DNA: TGTGCCAGCAGCGCTCCCGGGACACTGAACACTGAAGCTTTCTTT
size: -; V: TRBV3-1/TRBV3-2; D: -; J: TRBJ2-7; CDR3: CASRWSGRAYEQYF; DNA: TGTGCCAGCCGCTGGTCCGGGAGAGCCTACGAGCAGTACTTC
size: -; V: TRBV3-1/TRBV3-2; D: TRBD2; J: TRBJ2-1; CDR3: CASSPSSGAYNEQFF; DNA: TGTGCCAGCAGCCCTTCTAGCGGAGCATACAATGAGCAGTTCTTC
size: -; V: TRBV13; D: -; J: TRBJ2-3; CDR3: CASSPVAPDTQYF; DNA: TGTGCCAGCAGCCCGGTAGCTCCAGATACGCAGTATTTT
size: -; V: TRBV5-1; D: -; J: TRBJ1-6; CDR3: CASSLGGSGSIGNSPLHF; DNA: TGCGCCAGCAGCTTGGGCGGGTCGGGATCAATCGGGAATTCACCCCTCCACTTT
size: -; V: TRBV24-1; D: -; J: TRBJ2-2; CDR3: CATSDNLATGELFF; DNA: TGTGCCACCAGTGACAATTTAGCGACCGGGGAGCTGTTTTTT
size: -; V: TRBV30; D: -; J: TRBJ1-5; CDR3: CAWSRDIVQPQHF; DNA: TGTGCCTGGAGTAGGGACATTGTTCAGCCCCAGCATTTT
size: -; V: TRBV10-1; D: -; J: TRBJ2-7; CDR3: CASSDRVENEQYF; DNA: TGCGCCAGCAGTGATCGGGTAGAGAACGAGCAGTACTTC
size: -; V: TRBV2; D: -; J: TRBJ1-5; CDR3: CASRGDNSNQPQHF; DNA: TGTGCCAGCAGGGGGGACAATAGCAATCAGCCCCAGCATTTT
size: -; V: TRBV30; D: -; J: TRBJ2-2; CDR3: CAPAGSGELFF; DNA: TGTGCCCCCGCCGGGTCCGGGGAGCTGTTTTTT
size: -; V: TRBV7-8; D: TRBD1; J: TRBJ2-7; CDR3: CASSLLPGQDLEQYF; DNA: TGTGCCAGCAGCTTACTACCGGGACAGGATCTCGAGCAGTACTTC
size: -; V: TRBV10-3; D: TRBD1; J: TRBJ1-4; CDR3: CATGGQGGEKLFF; DNA: TGTGCCACCGGAGGACAGGGTGGTGAAAAACTGTTTTTT
size: -; V: TRBV6-5; D: TRBD1; J: TRBJ2-5; CDR3: CASRRTGAGETQYF; DNA: TGTGCCAGCAGACGGACAGGGGCCGGGGAGACCCAGTACTTC
size: few; V: TRBV14; D: TRBD1; J: TRBJ2-1; CDR3: CASSQYGQVEQFF; DNA: TGTGCCAGCAGCCAATATGGACAGGTTGAGCAGTTCTTC
size: few; V: TRBV4-1; D: TRBD2; J: TRBJ2-1; CDR3: CASSLGVAGVLSYNEQFF; DNA: TGCGCCAGCAGCCTAGGTGTAGCGGGGGTGCTCTCCTACAATGAGCAGTTCTTC
size: -; V: TRBV30; D: -; J: TRBJ2-7; CDR3: CAWSGGADEQYF; DNA: TGTGCCTGGAGTGGAGGAGCGGACGAGCAGTACTTC
size: -; V: TRBV16; D: TRBD2; J: TRBJ2-7; CDR3: CASSQSKTSGEGEQYF; DNA: TGTGCCAGCAGCCAATCTAAGACTAGCGGGGAGGGAGAGCAGTACTTC
size: -; V: TRBV28; D: -; J: TRBJ1-5; CDR3: CASSLLIQPQHF; DNA: TGTGCCAGCAGCTTATTAATTCAGCCCCAGCATTTT
size: -; V: TRBV6-1; D: -; J: TRBJ1-1; CDR3: CASSEGTATMNTEAFF; DNA: TGTGCCAGCAGTGAAGGGACAGCTACGATGAACACTGAAGCTTTCTTT
size: -; V: TRBV28; D: -; J: TRBJ1-3; CDR3: CASSLSGFGNTIYF; DNA: TGTGCCAGCAGTTTGTCGGGGTTCGGAAACACCATATATTTT
size: -; V: TRBV6-5; D: -; J: TRBJ1-1; CDR3: CASSSPQGSTEAFF; DNA: TGTGCCAGCAGTTCACCCCAGGGGTCCACTGAAGCTTTCTTT
size: -; V: TRBV28; D: -; J: TRBJ1-2; CDR3: CASRRQVHYGYTF; DNA: TGTGCCAGCAGACGACAGGTGCACTATGGCTACACCTTC
size: once; V: TRBV18; D: -; J: TRBJ1-4; CDR3: CASSRGRGEKLFF; DNA: TGTGCCAGCTCCCGCGGAAGGGGTGAAAAACTGTTTTTT
size: -; V: TRBV5-1; D: TRBD1; J: TRBJ2-7; CDR3: CASSQGRGPREQYF; DNA: TGCGCCAGCAGCCAGGGCAGGGGGCCCCGCGAGCAGTACTTC
size: few; V: TRBV6-5; D: -; J: TRBJ1-1; CDR3: CASSYSPGIMVEAFF; DNA: TGTGCCAGCAGTTACTCCCCAGGGATAATGGTAGAAGCTTTCTTT
size: once; V: TRBV7-9; D: -; J: TRBJ1-1; CDR3: CASSQRPAPEAFF; DNA: TGTGCCAGCAGCCAGCGGCCAGCGCCAGAAGCTTTCTTT
size: few; V: TRBV6-5; D: TRBD2; J: TRBJ2-7; CDR3: CASERELYEQYF; DNA: TGTGCCAGCGAGCGGGAGCTCTACGAGCAGTACTTC
size: -; V: TRBV27; D: -; J: TRBJ2-7; CDR3: CASSLFRGYEQYF; DNA: TGTGCCAGCAGTTTATTCCGGGGATACGAGCAGTACTTC
size: -; V: TRBV7-9; D: TRBD2; J: TRBJ2-7; CDR3: CASGTSGPWEQYF; DNA: TGTGCCAGCGGGACTAGCGGACCCTGGGAGCAGTACTTC
size: -; V: TRBV18; D: TRBD2; J: TRBJ2-2; CDR3: CASSPPRGLANGELFF; DNA: TGTGCCAGCTCACCTCCTCGCGGACTAGCTAACGGGGAGCTGTTTTTT
size: -; V: TRBV30; D: -; J: TRBJ1-1; CDR3: CAWNQILNTEAFF; DNA: TGTGCCTGGAATCAGATTCTGAACACTGAAGCTTTCTTT
size: -; V: TRBV7-8; D: -; J: TRBJ1-6; CDR3: CASSSDGTGNTLHF; DNA: TGTGCCAGCAGCTCCGACGGGACTGGTAACACCCTCCACTTT
size: once; V: TRBV7-9; D: TRBD1; J: TRBJ2-7; CDR3: CASSLEILRDRGIYEQYF; DNA: TGTGCCAGCAGCTTAGAGATCCTCCGGGACAGGGGGATTTACGAGCAGTACTTC
size: -; V: TRBV3-1/TRBV3-2; D: TRBD2; J: TRBJ2-3; CDR3: CASSKHGAGTSGSTDTQYF; DNA: TGTGCCAGCAGCAAACACGGAGCCGGGACTAGCGGGAGCACAGATACGCAGTATTTT
size: -; V: TRBV7-2; D: TRBD1; J: TRBJ1-1; CDR3: CASSRGRGLVNTEAFF; DNA: TGTGCCAGCAGCCGGGGCAGGGGGCTAGTGAACACTGAAGCTTTCTTT
size: -; V: TRBV7-2; D: TRBD1; J: TRBJ1-4; CDR3: CASSIQGQGEKLFF; DNA: TGTGCCAGCAGTATACAGGGGCAAGGTGAAAAACTGTTTTTT
size: -; V: TRBV9; D: TRBD1; J: TRBJ1-4; CDR3: CASSVGGGGHEKLFF; DNA: TGTGCCAGCAGCGTAGGTGGAGGGGGCCATGAAAAACTGTTTTTT
size: -; V: TRBV6-5; D: TRBD2; J: TRBJ2-1; CDR3: CASRSGGSGNNEQFF; DNA: TGTGCCAGCAGGAGCGGGGGTAGCGGCAACAATGAGCAGTTCTTC
size: -; V: TRBV6-4; D: -; J: TRBJ1-2; CDR3: CASSDSPSRGYTF; DNA: TGTGCCAGCAGTGACTCACCCTCCCGGGGCTACACCTTC
size: -; V: TRBV2; D: TRBD2; J: TRBJ2-1; CDR3: CASSVAGGSYNEQFF; DNA: TGTGCCAGCAGTGTCGCGGGGGGCTCGTACAATGAGCAGTTCTTC
size: many; V: TRBV19; D: -; J: TRBJ1-5; CDR3: CASSIAGNQPQHF; DNA: TGTGCCAGTAGTATCGCAGGAAATCAGCCCCAGCATTTT
size: -; V: TRBV7-9; D: -; J: TRBJ2-4; CDR3: CASSLGHAGLAKNIQYF; DNA: TGTGCCAGCAGCTTAGGTCATGCGGGGCTAGCCAAAAACATTCAGTACTTC
size: -; V: TRBV6-5; D: TRBD1; J: TRBJ2-7; CDR3: CASSKDRMVEQYF; DNA: TGTGCCAGCAGTAAGGACAGGATGGTCGAGCAGTACTTC
size: -; V: TRBV24-1; D: TRBD1; J: TRBJ1-5; CDR3: CATSDRTRDRGRSQPQHF; DNA: TGTGCCACCAGTGATCGAACCCGGGACAGGGGGCGCAGTCAGCCCCAGCATTTT
size: -; V: TRBV5-1; D: -; J: TRBJ1-4; CDR3: CASSSRQSANEKLFF; DNA: TGCGCCAGCAGCTCCCGACAGTCGGCTAATGAAAAACTGTTTTTT
size: -; V: TRBV5-1; D: -; J: TRBJ1-2; CDR3: CASSFGVTEGVRNYGYTF; DNA: TGCGCCAGCAGCTTTGGGGTCACGGAGGGTGTTCGTAACTATGGCTACACCTTC
size: -; V: TRBV2; D: -; J: TRBJ2-1; CDR3: CASWKGSGNEQFF; DNA: TGTGCCAGCTGGAAGGGGTCGGGCAATGAGCAGTTCTTC
size: -; V: TRBV19; D: TRBD1; J: TRBJ1-2; CDR3: CASSLSGTGLGYGYTF; DNA: TGTGCCAGTAGTTTATCCGGGACAGGGTTGGGGTATGGCTACACCTTC
size: -; V: TRBV19; D: TRBD1; J: TRBJ1-6; CDR3: CASRGTGNSPLHF; DNA: TGTGCCAGTAGGGGGACAGGGAATTCACCCCTCCACTTT
size: -; V: TRBV6-6; D: TRBD2; J: TRBJ2-3; CDR3: CASSYARGGDTQYF; DNA: TGTGCCAGCAGTTACGCACGGGGGGGAGATACGCAGTATTTT
size: once; V: TRBV25-1; D: -; J: TRBJ2-5; CDR3: CASSDIAAQYF; DNA: TGTGCCAGCAGTGACATAGCAGCCCAGTACTTC
size: -; V: TRBV2; D: -; J: TRBJ1-2; CDR3: CASSESFNYGYTF; DNA: TGTGCCAGCAGTGAGTCGTTTAACTATGGCTACACCTTC
size: -; V: TRBV7-9; D: -; J: TRBJ1-2; CDR3: CASSEDGVGDYGYTF; DNA: TGTGCCAGCAGCGAAGACGGAGTCGGGGACTATGGCTACACCTTC
size: -; V: TRBV6-5; D: -; J: TRBJ2-6; CDR3: CASRGQPGANVLTF; DNA: TGTGCCAGCAGGGGACAACCTGGGGCCAACGTCCTGACTTTC
size: -; V: TRBV6-5; D: -; J: TRBJ1-2; CDR3: CASSYSAGKGLGYTF; DNA: TGTGCCAGCAGTTACTCGGCAGGGAAGGGCCTTGGCTACACCTTC
size: -; V: TRBV29-1; D: TRBD2; J: TRBJ2-1; CDR3: CSVAPHTSGVSEQFF; DNA: TGCAGCGTCGCGCCTCATACTAGCGGGGTGAGTGAGCAGTTCTTC
size: -; V: TRBV2; D: -; J: TRBJ1-6; CDR3: CASSEALGAASYNSPLHF; DNA: TGTGCCAGCAGTGAAGCGCTGGGGGCCGCCTCCTATAATTCACCCCTCCACTTT
size: -; V: TRBV6-5; D: -; J: TRBJ1-5; CDR3: CASSPSSQPQHF; DNA: TGTGCCAGCAGTCCCTCTAGTCAGCCCCAGCATTTT
size: -; V: TRBV3-1/TRBV3-2; D: -; J: TRBJ1-5; CDR3: CASSQDIRVSQPQHF; DNA: TGTGCCAGCAGCCAAGATATCAGGGTGTCTCAGCCCCAGCATTTT